The 18 T cell receptor beta chains in this list originate from one sample, sequenced in a study of T cells in Graves' hyperthyroidism and ophthalmopathy. Using RNA transcripts as the source, TCR beta CDR3 regions were amplified. HTBI primers were the set used in a first-round RT-PCR of the TCR CDR3. TCRdb analysed the multiplex PCR reads with MiXCR anew, one entry per CDR3 protein. The profile shows 660,000 or so distinct CDR3 sequences, 45% of them singletons. The sample taken for sequencing was peripheral blood or thyroid tissue (not recorded which). Receptors originate from an adult man with Graves' disease, either hyperthyroidism or ophthalmopathy (not recorded which).

The sample holds one count of this clonotype. The gene calls are TRBV11-2 and TRBJ1-2; TRBD1 is a possible D gene (6 bases). Trimming took off 6 bases at V and 8 bases at J, with 10 bases between the two ends. The CDR3 is 11 residues long. From germline, CDR1 is SGHAT and CDR2 FQNNGV. The CDR3 is CASSTGSGYTF. The CDR3 nucleotides read TGTGCCAGCAGTACAGGGTCAGGCTACACCTTC.

CDR3 DNA: TGTGCCAGCAGCGCCCCAGAGGGAACGGGGCTCCAAGAGACCCAGTACTTC. It encodes CASSAPEGTGLQETQYF. J is TRBJ2-5 and V is TRBV7-9; possibly TRBD1 or TRBD2 for D (5 bases each). The V gene lost 5 bases and the J gene lost 1 base, with 20 bases spanning the gap. Germline CDR1 is SEHNR and CDR2 is FQNEAQ (reference sequence). This CDR3 has 17 amino acids. The full variable domain, rest sourced from reference TRBV7-9 and TRBJ2-5, is DTGVSQNPRHKITKRGQNVTFRCDPISEHNRLYWYRQTLGQGPEFLTYFQNEAQLEKSRLLSDRFSAERPKGSFSTLEIQRTEQGDSAMYLCASSAPEGTGLQETQYFGPGTRLLVL.

This clonotype was observed a handful of times. V usage is TRBV6-6 and J usage is TRBJ1-4; D perhaps matches TRBD1 (6 bases). V gave up 6 bases and J gave up 7 bases, with 18 bases separating them. CDR1 MNHNY and CDR2 SVGAGI come from the germline V gene (reference sequence). This CDR3 is 15 amino acids long. The CDR3, as DNA: TGTGCCAGCAGAGAGACCGGGACACCGGGTGAAAAACTGTTTTTT. Translated, it gives CASRETGTPGEKLFF.

Comments on this clonotype: This may be a read error, as it is one base from a much larger clone. V gene TRBV7-9 combines with J gene TRBJ1-1, with D perhaps TRBD1 (6 bases). The CDR3 is made up of 15 amino acids. Germline V gene sequence: CDR1 SEHNR, CDR2 FQNEAQ (reference sequence). The CDR3 coding sequence is TGTGCCAGCAGCGGTTCACAGGGAGTAGCTCCTGAAGCTTCCTTT. Translation: CASSGSQGVAPEASF.

The chain employs TRBV5-1 and TRBJ1-1; D is unclear. Germline CDR1 is SGHRS and CDR2 is YFSETQ. This CDR3 is built from 17 residues. The V and J ends lost 1 base and 0 bases respectively, with 16 bases between them. The CDR3 region has the DNA TGCGCCAGCAGCTTGTCTCAGAGGGCGAGGATGAACACTGAAGCTTTCTTT. Amino acids: CASSLSQRARMNTEAFF.

This clonotype was seen a handful of times. J is TRBJ1-2 and V is TRBV29-1; no reliable D call. V was trimmed by 4 bases and J by 3 bases, leaving 6 bases between them. The CDR3 contains 11 residues. From germline, CDR1 is SQVTM and CDR2 ANQGSEA. The CDR3 is CSVVHHYGYTF. The CDR3 DNA reads TGCAGCGTTGTTCACCACTATGGCTACACCTTC.

This clonotype has ten or more counts. The chain joins TRBV7-2 to TRBJ1-6; 7 positions agree with TRBD1. Germline-derived CDR1 and CDR2 are SGHTA and FQGNSA. There are 16 residues in the CDR3. V was pared by 0 bases and J by 9 bases, with 8 bases of the junction left unmatched. Here the CDR3 reads CASSLAYSTGRSPLHF. The CDR3 DNA follows: TGTGCCAGCAGCTTAGCTTATTCGACAGGGCGTTCACCCCTCCACTTT.

The CDR3 coding sequence is TGTGCCAGCAGCCAAGACTTCTATGGCTACACCTTC. It is translated as CASSQDFYGYTF. J is TRBJ1-2 and V is TRBV9; no firm D call. Per germline, CDR1 SGDLS and CDR2 YYNGEE. The CDR3 contains 12 residues. V was shortened by 4 bases and J by 4 bases, with 8 bases between the two germline ends.

Many counts were recorded for this clonotype. The chain combines TRBV7-2 with TRBJ2-7; D is undetermined. V was pared by 6 bases and J by 6 bases, with 9 bases between. The CDR3 loop spans 11 amino acids. In germline, CDR1 is SGHTA, CDR2 FQGNSA. CDR3 coding DNA: TGTGCCAGCAGACTTGGACGCGAGCAGTACTTC. Residues: CASRLGREQYF.

This clonotype came up many times. The CDR3 region has the DNA TGTGCCAGCAACCCTGGAGGAATCTATGGCTACACCTTC. Amino acid sequence: CASNPGGIYGYTF. This chain uses TRBV7-9 with TRBJ1-2, with D unclear. Trimming stripped 7 bases from V and 4 bases from J, with 13 bases between. This CDR3 has 13 amino acids. CDR1 is SEHNR, CDR2 FQNEAQ, per germline (reference sequence).

The chain employs TRBV19 and TRBJ2-7; D is undetermined. V lost 9 bases and J 2 bases, leaving 20 bases between the germline ends. This CDR3 has 15 amino acids. From germline, CDR1 is LNHDA and CDR2 SQIVND (reference sequence). As DNA, the CDR3 is TGTGCCAGCAGCCCCGCGATGTTTGGACCCTACGAGCAGTACTTC. Translating it yields CASSPAMFGPYEQYF.

This chain connects TRBV7-9 to TRBJ1-3; D ambiguous. There are 15 residues in the CDR3. V was pared by 6 bases and J by 0 bases, with 12 bases between. Per the germline V gene, CDR1 is SEHNR and CDR2 is FQNEAQ (reference sequence). CDR3 coding DNA: TGTGCCAGCAGTAATACACCAGACTCTGGAAACACCATATATTTT. This encodes CASSNTPDSGNTIYF.

Ten or more counts support this clonotype. This rearrangement joins TRBV20-1 to TRBJ1-1; possible D gene TRBD1, 5 bases. V lost 5 bases and J 0 bases, leaving 10 bases between the germline ends. The CDR3 length is 13 residues. CDR1 is DFQATT, CDR2 SNEGSKA, per germline (reference sequence). The CDR3 DNA is TGCAGTGCTCGACAGACACTGAACACTGAAGCTTTCTTT. Its translation: CSARQTLNTEAFF.

The V gene is TRBV24-1, the J gene TRBJ2-7; 8 nucleotides agree with TRBD1. CDR1 KGHDR and CDR2 SFDVKD come from the germline V gene. The ends lost 6 bases at V and 8 bases at J; junction bases unmatched: 2. This CDR3 has 11 residues. The CDR3 DNA reads TGTGCCACCAGTACAGGGGGGCAGCAGTACTTC. Translation: CATSTGGQQYF.

This clonotype has just one count. At one of its ends the junction is not consistent with the germline gene, which may arise from a read error. The chain uses TRBV7-9 and TRBJ2-6; TRBD2 might be the D (7 bases). The CDR3 covers 14 residues. Germline V CDR1 and CDR2: SEHNR, FQNEAQ (reference sequence). The CDR3 bases are TGTGCCAGCAGCTTAGATTTCGGGGGGCGGACTGAAGCTTTC. Amino acid sequence: CASSLDFGGRTEAF.

This chain joins TRBV7-3 and TRBJ2-7; the D gene is possibly TRBD1 (6 bases). Per germline, CDR1 SGHTA and CDR2 FQGTGA. Trimming removed 0 bases at V and 6 bases at J, with 12 bases between. The CDR3 loop spans 14 amino acids. The chain's CDR3 is CASSLTAGEPEQYF. The CDR3 DNA sequence: TGTGCCAGCAGCTTAACGGCAGGGGAGCCCGAGCAGTACTTC.

This clonotype has a handful of counts. The chain couples TRBV19 to TRBJ1-1; 10 positions match TRBD1. CDR3 size: 14 residues. J gave up 4 bases and V 7 bases, and 6 bases lay outside the gene matches. Germline values: CDR1 LNHDA, CDR2 SQIVND (reference sequence). The CDR3 DNA sequence: TGTGCCAGTACCGTCAGGACAGGGGGCACTGAAGCTTTCTTT. Its translation: CASTVRTGGTEAFF.

This clonotype was seen repeatedly, ten times or more. V usage is TRBV15 and J usage is TRBJ1-2, with D uncertain. Germline V gene data show CDR1 as LNHNV and CDR2 as YYDKDF (reference sequence). The V end was cut by 6 bases, the J end by 0 bases, with 8 bases between. CDR3 length: 13 residues. CDR3 coding DNA: TGTGCCACCAGTCGACTATCTAACTATGGCTACACCTTC. Its protein product is CATSRLSNYGYTF.